The 24 T cell receptor beta chains below were found in one sample sequenced in a study of monozygotic twins with cystic fibrosis (dated by TCRdb to the early 2020s). The library was generated by the immunoSEQ multiplex PCR assay. TCRdb obtained this table from immuneACCESS and retained in-frame rearrangements with V and J assigned. These tables miss some clones; where compared with another copy, unresolved V genes account for less than half of the shortfall, and the remainder is unexplained. This sample lists around 35,000 clones; approximately 87% were detected once. Roughly 1.5% of the sample comes from the top ten. The sequencing input was blood. These receptor sequences come from a girl aged 2-10 years with cystic fibrosis.

The V gene is TRBV6-1, the J gene TRBJ1-4; perhaps TRBD1 as D (5 bases). From germline, CDR1 is MNHNS and CDR2 SASEGT. The CDR3 runs to 15 residues. Trimming took off 2 bases at V and 7 bases at J, with 14 bases between the two ends. The CDR3 DNA reads as TGTGCCAGCAGTGAAATCAGGGAAGCCGGTGAAAAACTGTTTTTT. Amino acids: CASSEIREAGEKLFF.

V gene TRBV25-1 combines with J gene TRBJ2-7; TRBD2 is a possible D gene (5 bases). Germline values: CDR1 MGHDK, CDR2 SYGVNS. Trimming shortened V by 2 bases and J by 7 bases, and 18 bases separated the two germline ends. This CDR3 is 15 amino acids long. CDR3 in DNA: TGTGCCAGCAGTGAAATTGGGAGCCCGCGGTGGGAGCAGTACTTC. This translates into CASSEIGSPRWEQYF.

The rearrangement joins TRBV5-1 to TRBJ1-1; D may be TRBD1 (5 bases). Trimming pared 4 bases from V and 1 base from J, leaving 11 bases between. The CDR3 totals 14 residues. Germline CDR1 is SGHRS and CDR2 is YFSETQ. The CDR3 sequence is CASSLQEGNTEAFF. In nucleotides, the CDR3 is TGCGCCAGCAGCCTACAGGAGGGGAACACTGAAGCTTTCTTT.

This rearrangement joins TRBV19 to TRBJ1-5; 8 bases map to TRBD1. V dropped 5 bases and J dropped 1; count of bases not matched to a gene: 7. This CDR3 contains 16 residues. Germline CDR1 is LNHDA and CDR2 is SQIVND (reference sequence). The CDR3 DNA reads as TGTGCCAGTAGTTCCACAGGGGGTTGGAGCAATCAGCCCCAGCATTTT. The encoded protein is CASSSTGGWSNQPQHF.

The gene calls are TRBV6-5 and TRBJ1-4, with 10 bases that match TRBD1. The CDR3 sequence is 15 residues long. V shed 2 bases and J 6 bases; nucleotides not matched to a gene: 3. Per germline, CDR1 MNHEY and CDR2 SVGAGI. The CDR3 here is CASSYGGTGDEKLFF. The CDR3, as DNA: TGTGCCAGCAGTTACGGCGGGACAGGGGATGAAAAACTGTTTTTT.

The chain combines TRBV30 with TRBJ2-7; 7 nucleotides agree with TRBD1. Germline V CDR1 and CDR2: GTSNPN, SVGIG (reference sequence). V shed 0 bases and J 0 bases; nucleotides not matched to a gene: 5. This CDR3 spans 15 amino acids. The CDR3 spells CAWSVPNRGSYEQYF. Here the CDR3 DNA reads TGTGCCTGGAGTGTACCGAACAGGGGCTCCTACGAGCAGTACTTC.

This chain uses TRBV5-1 with TRBJ1-1; 9 bases agree with TRBD1. Germline V gives CDR1 SGHRS, CDR2 YFSETQ. Trimming at V came to 0 bases and at J to 0 bases, leaving 0 bases not matched to a gene. The CDR3 consists of 15 residues. In nucleotides, the CDR3 is TGCGCCAGCAGCTTGGGACAGGGGGTGAACACTGAAGCTTTCTTT. It encodes CASSLGQGVNTEAFF.

The chain combines TRBV30 with TRBJ2-5; 7 nucleotides match TRBD1. CDR1 and CDR2 from the germline V gene are GTSNPN and SVGIG (reference sequence). The V and J ends lost 3 bases and 2 bases, in that order; junction bases with no gene match: 6. The length of the CDR3 is 14 residues. CDR3 protein: CAWSPGGQQETQYF. The CDR3 bases are TGTGCCTGGAGCCCAGGGGGACAGCAAGAGACCCAGTACTTC.

This sequence joins TRBV6-6 and TRBJ1-2; D possibly corresponds to TRBD1 (5 bases). CDR1 and CDR2 from the germline V gene are MNHNY and SVGAGI (reference sequence). This CDR3 is 14 amino acids long. Between the trimmed V and J ends, which lost 6 bases and 8 bases, there was a span of 19 bases. The CDR3 sequence is CASSNLGAVGGYTF. CDR3 DNA: TGTGCCAGCAGCAACCTAGGGGCAGTGGGCGGCTACACCTTC.

The chain couples TRBV9 to TRBJ1-1; 10 nucleotides line up with TRBD1. This CDR3 contains 15 residues. Losses at the gene ends were 0 bases for V and 5 bases for J; bases not matched to a gene: 4. Looked up from germline, CDR1 is SGDLS and CDR2 is YYNGEE. CDR3: CASSVGDRGVTEAFF. CDR3 nucleotide sequence: TGTGCCAGCAGCGTAGGGGACAGGGGTGTGACTGAAGCTTTCTTT.

J is TRBJ1-2 and V is TRBV6-6; perhaps TRBD1 as D (6 bases). The germline V and J ends were trimmed by 6 bases and 6 bases, with 11 bases remaining between them. The CDR3 extends over 12 amino acids. Germline V gene data show CDR1 as MNHNY and CDR2 as SVGAGI (reference sequence). CDR3 amino acids: CASSQTGDGYTF. The CDR3 DNA follows: TGTGCCAGCAGCCAGACAGGTGATGGCTACACCTTC.

The J gene is TRBJ2-7, the V gene TRBV7-9; TRBD2 might be the D (5 bases). The CDR3 is made up of 12 amino acids. Germline CDR1 is SEHNR and CDR2 is FQNEAQ (reference sequence). V gave up 5 bases and J gave up 6 bases, with 11 bases separating them. CDR3 protein: CASSRQAGEQYF. The CDR3 nucleotides read TGTGCCAGCAGCCGTCAGGCGGGCGAGCAGTACTTC.

The chain uses TRBV10-3 and TRBJ1-5; 8 bases line up with TRBD1. Losses at the gene ends were 6 bases for V and 0 bases for J; bases not matched to a gene: 4. The CDR3 covers 15 residues. Germline V gene lookup returns CDR1 ENHRY and CDR2 SYGVKD. Here the CDR3 DNA reads TGTGCCATCAGCCACGACAGGGGTAGCAATCAGCCCCAGCATTTT. Amino acids: CAISHDRGSNQPQHF.

The V and J genes are TRBV6-5 and TRBJ2-1; D might be TRBD2 (6 bases). The V gene lost 6 bases and the J gene lost 5 bases, with 17 bases spanning the gap. There are 15 residues in the CDR3. Germline V CDR1 and CDR2: MNHEY, SVGAGI. This CDR3 reads CASRRTINGHNEQFF. The CDR3 bases are TGTGCCAGCAGGCGGACTATAAATGGGCACAATGAGCAGTTCTTC.

This rearrangement joins TRBV2 to TRBJ1-5; possible D gene TRBD1, 5 bases. This CDR3 has 18 residues. V gave up 2 bases and J gave up 3 bases, with 20 bases separating them. The germline V gene has CDR1 SNHLY and CDR2 FYNNEI. The CDR3 region has the DNA TGTGCCAGCAGTGAATTTGGGTTAGTGGGGGGTGTCAATCAGCCCCAGCATTTT. It translates to CASSEFGLVGGVNQPQHF.

This rearrangement joins TRBV6-5 to TRBJ1-6; 9 nucleotides match TRBD1. J was trimmed by 11 bases and V by 4 bases; bases with no gene match: 6. Germline-derived CDR1 and CDR2 are MNHEY and SVGAGI. This CDR3 has 14 residues. The CDR3 loop reads CASSWDRAVAPLHF. DNA for the CDR3: TGTGCCAGCAGTTGGGACAGGGCAGTGGCACCCCTCCACTTT.

The chain is built from TRBV2 and TRBJ2-2, with no clear D. Trimming stripped 7 bases from V and 4 bases from J, with 16 bases between. Germline V gives CDR1 SNHLY, CDR2 FYNNEI. This CDR3 contains 15 residues. DNA for the CDR3: TGTGCCAGCACACCTCACGGTACTGGCACCGGGGAGCTGTTTTTT. Translated: CASTPHGTGTGELFF.

The V gene is TRBV7-9, the J gene TRBJ1-5; 8 nucleotides align to TRBD1. The J segment lost 6 bases and the V segment lost 4 bases, leaving 2 bases of the junction unmatched. CDR3 length equals 13 residues. Germline V CDR1 and CDR2: SEHNR, FQNEAQ (reference sequence). In nucleotides, the CDR3 is TGTGCCAGCAGCTCTGACAGGGGTCAGCCCCAGCATTTT. Encoded protein: CASSSDRGQPQHF.

This chain connects TRBV30 to TRBJ1-2, with D possibly matching TRBD1 (5 bases). The germline CDR1 and CDR2 sequences are GTSNPN and SVGIG (reference sequence). The CDR3 sequence is 13 residues long. The ends were cut back, 3 bases at V and 0 bases at J, with 8 bases in the middle. DNA for the CDR3: TGTGCCTGGAGCATACAGGCTAACTATGGCTACACCTTC. It codes for CAWSIQANYGYTF.

This clone was observed a single time. V and J are TRBV18 and TRBJ1-2; D gene unclear. There are 16 residues in the CDR3. V was shortened by 2 bases and J by 0 bases, with 13 bases between the two germline ends. Germline V lookup: CDR1 KGHSH, CDR2 LQKENI. The CDR3 spells CASSPEKGRANYGYTF. DNA of the CDR3: TGTGCCAGCTCACCAGAGAAGGGCAGAGCTAACTATGGCTACACCTTC. Combining the CDR3 with reference TRBV18 and TRBJ1-2 gives the whole variable domain NAGVMQNPRHLVRRRGQEARLRCSPMKGHSHVYWYRQLPEEGLKFMVYLQKENIIDESGMPKERFSAEFPKEGPSILRIQQVVRGDSAAYFCASSPEKGRANYGYTFGSGTRLTVV.

This clone has just a few counts. This chain joins TRBV7-2 and TRBJ1-1; D gene uncertain. Germline V gene lookup returns CDR1 SGHTA and CDR2 FQGNSA. V lost 5 bases and J 1 base, leaving 14 bases between the germline ends. The CDR3 is 15 residues long. The CDR3 reads CASSPSRGGNTEAFF. The CDR3 DNA reads as TGTGCCAGCAGCCCCTCCCGGGGAGGGAACACTGAAGCTTTCTTT.

As DNA, the CDR3 is TGTGCCAGCAGCCCATCGGGACTCGTCGGTTACAATGAGCAGTTCTTC. Its protein product is CASSPSGLVGYNEQFF. V is TRBV9 and J is TRBJ2-1, with D tentatively TRBD2 (6 bases). The ends were cut back, 4 bases at V and 4 bases at J, with 18 bases in the middle. CDR3 length: 16 residues. Germline V lookup: CDR1 SGDLS, CDR2 YYNGEE.

This clone was recorded only once. V and J are TRBV5-4 and TRBJ2-1; perhaps TRBD2 as D (6 bases). The CDR3 length is 13 residues. V was cut by 4 bases and J by 6 bases, with 11 bases left in between. Germline CDR1 reads SGHNT; CDR2 reads YYREEE (reference sequence). CDR3 sequence reads: CASSLRRGNEQFF. In DNA, the CDR3 is TGTGCCAGCAGCCTGCGGAGGGGCAATGAGCAGTTCTTC.

For this clone: Germline and junction disagree at one end, which may indicate a read error. The rearrangement joins TRBV25-1 to TRBJ2-7; D may correspond to TRBD1 or TRBD2 (6 bases each). The CDR3 has 15 amino acids. CDR1 and CDR2 from the germline V gene are MGHDK and SYGVNS. The CDR3 DNA sequence: TGTGCCAGCAGTGTCTCGGGGGCTAGCTCCTCCGAGCAGTACTTC. Translation: CASSVSGASSSEQYF.